A single sample gave rise to the 16 T cell receptor beta chains below, sequenced in a study of OX40 agonist ivuxolimab in advanced cancers. TCRdb's copy holds only in-frame clones and misses some; the assay was immunoSEQ multiplex PCR. The table lists 35,000 or so clones, roughly 86% of them singletons. The source was CD4+ or CD8+ T cells sorted from blood, collected in a trial of the OX40 agonist ivuxolimab. These TCRs come from an adult with an advanced solid tumor such as melanoma, head and neck, liver or kidney cancer.

V is TRBV6-1 and J is TRBJ2-3; D might be TRBD1 or TRBD2, each matching 6 bases. V shed 8 bases and J shed 4 bases, with 16 bases lying between them. The germline V gene encodes CDR1 MNHNS and CDR2 SASEGT. This CDR3 contains 14 residues. For the CDR3, the DNA is TGTGCCAGCGGGGGCAGAGGGGAGGCAGATACGCAGTATTTT. It codes for CASGGRGEADTQYF.

The chain has TRBV9 and TRBJ2-1; no clear D. Trimming cost V 0 bases and J 5 bases, with 9 bases left between them. The germline CDR1 and CDR2 sequences are SGDLS and YYNGEE. CDR3 length: 14 amino acids. The CDR3 DNA follows: TGTGCCAGCAGCGTAGTGGGCCAGAACAATGAGCAGTTCTTC. This encodes CASSVVGQNNEQFF.

The CDR3 DNA is TGTGCCAGCAGTCTCGGACAGCCCTACGAGCAGTACTTC. Amino acids: CASSLGQPYEQYF. V is TRBV28 and J is TRBJ2-7, with TRBD1 as a possible D gene (6 bases). V dropped 5 bases and J dropped 2 bases, with 10 bases sitting between them. Germline V gene data show CDR1 as MDHEN and CDR2 as SYDVKM. The CDR3 has 13 residues. Supplemented by reference TRBV28 and TRBJ2-7, the full variable domain reads DVKVTQSSRYLVKRTGEKVFLECVQDMDHENMFWYRQDPGLGLRLIYFSYDVKMKEKGDIPEGYSVSREKKERFSLILESASTNQTSMYLCASSLGQPYEQYFGPGTRLTVT.

The chain is built from TRBV19 and TRBJ2-5; D is undetermined. CDR1 is LNHDA, CDR2 SQIVND, per germline (reference sequence). The CDR3 runs to 15 residues. V lost 4 bases to trimming and J lost 2 bases, with 14 bases between them. CDR3 protein: CASSKGFQGQETQYF. The CDR3 DNA reads as TGTGCCAGTAGTAAGGGCTTTCAAGGGCAAGAGACCCAGTACTTC. The full variable domain, its missing parts supplied by reference TRBV19 and TRBJ2-5, is DGGITQSPKYLFRKEGQNVTLSCEQNLNHDAMYWYRQDPGQGLRLIYYSQIVNDFQKGDIAEGYSVSREKKESFPLTVTSAQKNPTAFYLCASSKGFQGQETQYFGPGTRLLVL.

The V gene is TRBV28, the J gene TRBJ1-3; no reliable D call. The CDR3 is 15 residues long. Germline loops: CDR1 MDHEN, CDR2 SYDVKM. Between the trimmed V and J ends, which lost 6 bases and 3 bases, there was a span of 15 bases. The CDR3 protein is CASRTQPKVGNTIYF. As DNA, the CDR3 is TGTGCCAGCAGGACACAACCGAAGGTTGGAAACACCATATATTTT.

This clone is a singleton in its sample. The chain has TRBV9 and TRBJ2-3; 10 bases fit TRBD2. This CDR3 spans 20 amino acids. Germline lookup yields CDR1 SGDLS and CDR2 YYNGEE. The ends lost 0 bases at V and 2 bases at J; junction bases unmatched: 15. DNA of the CDR3: TGTGCCAGCAGCGTAGTATCGGGGTCTAGCGGGGGCCACCACACAGATACGCAGTATTTT. Its protein product is CASSVVSGSSGGHHTDTQYF.

In DNA, the CDR3 is TGTGCCAGCAGCCTCGGAAGCGAGCAGTACTTC. Its protein is CASSLGSEQYF. This chain connects TRBV6-6 to TRBJ2-7, with D hard to call. The CDR3 consists of 11 residues. V lost 6 bases and J 6 bases, leaving 9 bases between the germline ends. Germline assignment: CDR1 MNHNY and CDR2 SVGAGI (reference sequence).

V usage is TRBV5-6 and J usage is TRBJ2-3; 9 bases are shared with TRBD2. Germline CDR1 is SGHDT and CDR2 is YYEEEE. This CDR3 has 14 amino acids. The junction had 4 bases not matched to a gene; V was cut back by 6 bases and J by 2 bases. CDR3 protein: CASIASGVTDTQYF. DNA of the CDR3: TGTGCCAGCATAGCTAGCGGGGTCACAGATACGCAGTATTTT.

The genes are TRBV18 and TRBJ2-3; 9 bases line up with TRBD2. The trim removed 1 base at V and 1 base at J, leaving 3 bases unmatched. This CDR3 has 16 amino acids. Germline CDR1 KGHSH, CDR2 LQKENI. The CDR3 sequence: CASSPQIAGGTDTQYF. CDR3 nucleotide sequence: TGTGCCAGCTCACCACAGATAGCGGGGGGCACAGATACGCAGTATTTT.

The chain recombines TRBV11-2 with TRBJ1-3, with D hard to call. The CDR3 is made up of 12 amino acids. Germline CDR1 is SGHAT and CDR2 is FQNNGV. Trimming pared 1 base from V and 3 bases from J, leaving 1 base between. The CDR3 here is CASSLGGNTIYF. CDR3 DNA: TGTGCCAGCAGCTTAGGTGGAAACACCATATATTTT.

The chain links TRBV7-8 to TRBJ2-7; 9 nucleotides line up with TRBD1. CDR1 is SGHVS and CDR2 is FQNEAQ in the germline V gene. This CDR3 contains 15 residues. Germline trimming cut 1 base from V and 2 bases from J; bases unmatched to any gene: 3. The CDR3 DNA is TGTGCCAGCAGCTTAGGACAGGGGGGAGCCTACGAGCAGTACTTC. It codes for CASSLGQGGAYEQYF. Looking up the rest from reference TRBV7-8 and TRBJ2-7 gives the full variable domain: GAGVSQSPRYKVAKRGQDVALRCDPISGHVSLFWYQQALGQGPEFLTYFQNEAQLDKSGLPSDRFFAERPEGSVSTLKIQRTQQEDSAVYLCASSLGQGGAYEQYFGPGTRLTVT.

The chain is built from TRBV6-6 and TRBJ2-3; D gene ambiguous. V lost 5 bases, J lost 5 bases, and 11 bases lay in between. The length of the CDR3 is 13 residues. Germline V lookup: CDR1 MNHNY, CDR2 SVGAGI (reference sequence). The CDR3 spells CASSVQMGDTQYF. The CDR3 DNA reads as TGTGCCAGCAGTGTACAAATGGGAGATACGCAGTATTTT.

The rearrangement joins TRBV29-1 to TRBJ1-2; D call uncertain. The germline gives CDR1 SQVTM, CDR2 ANQGSEA. CDR3 length equals 11 residues. V dropped 4 bases and J dropped 6 bases, with 9 bases sitting between them. The CDR3 coding sequence is TGCAGCGTTGGAGACATTGATGGCTACACCTTC. Its protein product is CSVGDIDGYTF.

The CDR3 region has the DNA TGTGCCAGTACAGGAGGAGGGCTGCCCCAGCATTTT. This translates into CASTGGGLPQHF. V gene TRBV19 combines with J gene TRBJ1-5; D is unclear. The CDR3 is made up of 12 amino acids. V shed 7 bases and J shed 9 bases, with 13 bases lying between them. Germline V gene lookup returns CDR1 LNHDA and CDR2 SQIVND (reference sequence).

V and J are TRBV19 and TRBJ1-6; 7 bases line up with TRBD1. This CDR3 region has 13 residues. V lost 5 bases and J lost 10; bases outside the gene matches: 5. In germline, CDR1 is LNHDA, CDR2 SQIVND (reference sequence). DNA for the CDR3: TGTGCCAGTAGTGACAGGGAAGGATCACCCCTCCACTTT. It codes for CASSDREGSPLHF.

The CDR3 here is CASRGGSEEGAFF. In DNA, the CDR3 is TGTGCCAGCAGAGGGGGGTCGGAAGAAGGAGCTTTCTTT. The V and J genes are TRBV28 and TRBJ1-1; D may be TRBD1 (6 bases). This CDR3 has 13 residues. Germline V CDR1 and CDR2: MDHEN, SYDVKM. Between the trimmed V and J ends, which lost 6 bases and 10 bases, there was a span of 18 bases.